A selection of T cell receptor beta chains follows, all from one sample in a study of blood T cell repertoires in COVID-19. The assay was immunoSEQ multiplex PCR, and TCRdb's table has in-frame clones only and misses some. This table has 85,000 to 100,000 clones, 86% appearing once. Input material: peripheral blood. These receptors were collected from a man aged 55 to 70 with acute or convalescent COVID-19. Each CDR3 is given with its conserved first and last residue. Fields, in order: V gene, J gene, D gene, clone size, CDR3 DNA, CDR3 protein. The D gene is left open where the match is weak. Only some rows state a clone size, as once, few, many or a class for expanded clones.

v_call: TRBV4-1; j_call: TRBJ2-7; d_call: TRBD1; clone_size: NA; cdr3_nt: TGCGCCAGCAGCCAAGCCATGGGACAGTACTACGAGCAGTACTTC; cdr3_aa: CASSQAMGQYYEQYF
v_call: TRBV13; j_call: TRBJ2-3; d_call: TRBD2; clone_size: NA; cdr3_nt: TGTGCCAGCAGCTTAGTTAGCGGGGGGAACACAGATACGCAGTATTTT; cdr3_aa: CASSLVSGGNTDTQYF
v_call: TRBV28; j_call: TRBJ2-5; d_call: TRBD2; clone_size: NA; cdr3_nt: TGTGCCAGCAGCCTGGGGGGGAAGTCCCTAGAGACCCAGTACTTC; cdr3_aa: CASSLGGKSLETQYF
v_call: TRBV11-2; j_call: TRBJ2-1; d_call: NA; clone_size: NA; cdr3_nt: TGTGCCAGCAGCCGAGAAGCGTTCGATGAGCAGTTCTTC; cdr3_aa: CASSREAFDEQFF
v_call: TRBV29-1; j_call: TRBJ1-1; d_call: NA; clone_size: NA; cdr3_nt: TGCAGCGTAGCAGGGATTGAAGCTTTCTTT; cdr3_aa: CSVAGIEAFF
v_call: TRBV7-8; j_call: TRBJ1-1; d_call: NA; clone_size: NA; cdr3_nt: TGTGCCAGCAGCTTAGCGCTGATCGTGCCAGAAATGAACACTGAAGCTTTCTTT; cdr3_aa: CASSLALIVPEMNTEAFF
v_call: TRBV12-3/TRBV12-4; j_call: TRBJ1-2; d_call: NA; clone_size: NA; cdr3_nt: TGTGCCAGCAGTTTGGACAGAAACTATGGCTACACCTTC; cdr3_aa: CASSLDRNYGYTF
v_call: TRBV12-5; j_call: TRBJ2-3; d_call: NA; clone_size: NA; cdr3_nt: TGTGCTAGTGGTTTGGGCACAGGCCTCAGTTATACGCAGTATTTT; cdr3_aa: CASGLGTGLSYTQYF
v_call: TRBV4-1; j_call: TRBJ2-7; d_call: TRBD2; clone_size: NA; cdr3_nt: TGCGCCAGCAGCCACAGCCTTAGTGGGGGGAGCGGGGCCTACGAGCAGTACTTC; cdr3_aa: CASSHSLSGGSGAYEQYF
v_call: TRBV2; j_call: TRBJ1-4; d_call: NA; clone_size: NA; cdr3_nt: TGTGCCAGCAGCGTTTCGGAAAAACTGTTTTTT; cdr3_aa: CASSVSEKLFF
v_call: TRBV6-5; j_call: TRBJ1-1; d_call: TRBD1; clone_size: NA; cdr3_nt: TGTGCCAGCAGTACCGGACAGGGGGCCGCCTGGTCGGTCTTT; cdr3_aa: CASSTGQGAAWSVF
v_call: TRBV7-8; j_call: TRBJ1-5; d_call: NA; clone_size: NA; cdr3_nt: TGTGCCAGCAGCCTCTTAACAACAGGGTACGAAGTTTATAGCAATCAGCCCCAGCATTTT; cdr3_aa: CASSLLTTGYEVYSNQPQHF
v_call: TRBV7-2; j_call: TRBJ2-7; d_call: NA; clone_size: NA; cdr3_nt: TGTGCCAGCAGCTTAGAGCCAGGGTTGACCTACGAGCAGTACTTC; cdr3_aa: CASSLEPGLTYEQYF
v_call: TRBV11-2; j_call: TRBJ1-1; d_call: NA; clone_size: few; cdr3_nt: TGTGCCAGCACCGTAGGGGGGAACACTGAAGCTTTCTTT; cdr3_aa: CASTVGGNTEAFF
v_call: TRBV25-1; j_call: TRBJ1-3; d_call: NA; clone_size: NA; cdr3_nt: TGTGCCAGCAGTGATTCGAGGAGAGGGAACGGAAACACCATATATTTT; cdr3_aa: CASSDSRRGNGNTIYF
v_call: TRBV7-2; j_call: TRBJ2-6; d_call: TRBD1; clone_size: NA; cdr3_nt: TGTGCCAGCAGCTCCCGACCGACAGGGCCCTCTGGGGCCAACGTCCTGACTTTC; cdr3_aa: CASSSRPTGPSGANVLTF
v_call: TRBV19; j_call: TRBJ1-5; d_call: NA; clone_size: NA; cdr3_nt: TGTGCCAGTAGGACCAGATCGGGGGATTGGAGCCAGCCCCAGCATTTT; cdr3_aa: CASRTRSGDWSQPQHF
v_call: TRBV6-5; j_call: TRBJ2-2; d_call: NA; clone_size: NA; cdr3_nt: TGTGCCACCTCTGGAACAGCGGCTACCGGGGAGCTGTTTTTT; cdr3_aa: CATSGTAATGELFF
v_call: TRBV4-1; j_call: TRBJ1-1; d_call: NA; clone_size: NA; cdr3_nt: TGCGCCAGCAGCCAAGTGAGTAATGAAGCTTTCTTT; cdr3_aa: CASSQVSNEAFF
v_call: TRBV5-1; j_call: TRBJ2-3; d_call: NA; clone_size: NA; cdr3_nt: TGCGCCAGCAGCTTGGTTGGGGCTAGCACAGATACGCAGTATTTT; cdr3_aa: CASSLVGASTDTQYF